This TCR beta chain stems from a study of T cell responses to AZD1222 COVID-19 vaccine. Study context: Second-dose groups at about 4 or about 12 weeks were pooled.

Study findings and constraints: Regions left unmutated in variants are reportedly the target of nearly half of spike-specific TCRs. Spike-specific TCR breadth and depth rose after two AZD1222 doses. The sample set comprised mostly white British donors with more females, and clonal diversity was possibly underestimated.

The assay was immunoSEQ multiplex PCR, and TCRdb's table has in-frame clones only and misses some. The table includes about 100,000 clones, more than 85% detected once. In this sample, this clone turned up a few times. Its specificity is unknown. The CDR3 is 15 amino acids. Germline V gives CDR1 PRHDT, CDR2 FYEKMQ (reference sequence). V gave up 5 bases and J gave up 4 bases, with 12 bases separating them. The sample consisted of peripheral blood, taken on day 0 of AZD1222 vaccination. The sequence came from an adult in good health. The chain carries TRBV13 and TRBJ1-6; D is perhaps TRBD1 (5 bases). The CDR3 protein is CASSTGREYNSPLHF. The CDR3 DNA reads TGTGCCAGCAGCACCGGCAGGGAGTATAATTCACCCCTCCACTTT.